Listed here is a single T cell receptor beta chain. Antigen: not known. Arm-PCR of CDR3 regions and iRepertoire HTBI primers were used to build TCR beta libraries. Using its own MiXCR run on the multiplex PCR reads, TCRdb lists one record per CDR3 protein. The table includes around 250,000 distinct CDR3 sequences, 20% detected once. Germline V gene sequence: CDR1 LNHNV, CDR2 YYDKDF (reference sequence). Trimming removed 11 bases from V and 5 bases from J; junction bases left unmatched: 19. The CDR3 totals 17 residues. This sample was included in a study of regulatory T cells in long-lasting Graves disease. Study-wide findings and caveats: Persistent Graves' cases showed lower TCR diversity than newly diagnosed cases. Patients with persistent disease shared around 2,700 public clonotypes, outpacing the 900 to 1,000 shared by new patients. Examination was confined to peripheral blood, excluding thyroid tissue.

Time point meaning: newly diagnosed GD, antithyroid drugs for less than 3 months. The TCR library was made from RNA that had been extracted from PBMCs in TRIzol. The V call is TRBV15, the J call TRBJ2-5, with TRBD2 identical over 11 bases. This TCR derives from a female donor with Graves disease. Sequencing used peripheral blood mononuclear cells (PBMCs), obtained at new diagnosis, from a patient treated with antithyroid drugs. The CDR3 reads CASRDRLTSGKGETQYF. CDR3 DNA sequence: TGTGCCTCAAGAGACCGGCTGACTAGCGGGAAAGGGGAGACCCAGTACTTC.